The 18 T cell receptor beta chains reported below all come from one sample, sequenced in a study of blood T cell repertoires in COVID-19. TCRdb keeps only in-frame clones here, not all; method: immunoSEQ multiplex PCR. Among approximately 190,000 clones, about 81% were seen once, and the ten largest hold approximately 14%. Sequencing was done on a sample of peripheral blood. These receptors were taken from a young man with active or convalescent COVID-19.

The sample holds a few counts of this clone. Other DNA sequences in this sample translate to the same CDR3. This chain joins TRBV30 and TRBJ1-4; TRBD1 is a possible D gene (6 bases). Germline CDR1 and CDR2: GTSNPN and SVGIG (reference sequence). This CDR3 has 12 residues. With 0 bases removed from V and 7 bases from J, the gap between germline ends came to 6 bases. CDR3 sequence: CAWSVQGEKLFF. The CDR3 bases are TGTGCCTGGAGTGTACAGGGTGAAAAACTGTTTTTT.

The rearrangement joins TRBV18 to TRBJ2-7, with D perhaps TRBD2 (5 bases). Trimming removed 3 bases from V and 2 bases from J, with 8 bases in between. This CDR3 is 13 amino acids long. CDR1 is KGHSH, CDR2 LQKENI, per germline. CDR3 protein: CASSPGSAYEQYF. CDR3 sequence (DNA): TGTGCCAGCTCACCGGGTAGCGCCTACGAGCAGTACTTC.

The chain combines TRBV23-1 with TRBJ2-4; possible D gene TRBD1, 7 bases. TRBV23-1 is marked as an open reading frame, function uncertain. V gave up 0 bases and J gave up 3 bases, with 15 bases separating them. This CDR3 spans 17 amino acids. The CDR3 DNA is TGCGCCAGCAGTCAATCGGCCCAGGGGGAGGACAAAAACATTCAGTACTTC. As protein: CASSQSAQGEDKNIQYF.

The chain employs TRBV19 and TRBJ1-5; TRBD1 is a possible D gene (6 bases). CDR1 and CDR2 from the germline V gene are LNHDA and SQIVND (reference sequence). V dropped 6 bases and J dropped 6 bases, with 9 bases sitting between them. CDR3 length: 12 amino acids. The CDR3, as DNA: TGTGCCAGTAGCGTCAGGGGTCAGCCCCAGCATTTT. This sequence encodes CASSVRGQPQHF.

The sample holds a few counts of this clone. V is TRBV4-1 and J is TRBJ2-3; 10 bases match TRBD1. The CDR3 is 15 amino acids. Germline V CDR1 and CDR2: MGHRA, YSYEKL. With V trimmed by 1 base and J by 4 bases, 2 bases remained unmatched. The CDR3: CASSQVGQGPDTQYF. CDR3 nucleotides: TGCGCCAGCAGCCAAGTGGGACAGGGGCCAGATACGCAGTATTTT.

This chain joins TRBV3-1 (or the pseudogene TRBV3-2) and TRBJ1-6; 9 bases align to TRBD1. After removal of 4 bases from V and 10 bases from J, the junction contained 8 bases not matched to a gene. This CDR3 region has 15 residues. Germline CDR1 reads LGHDT; CDR2 reads YNNKEL (reference sequence). DNA for the CDR3: TGTGCCAGCAGCCCGCTGGACAGGGGAGGGTCACCCCTCCACTTT. Translating it yields CASSPLDRGGSPLHF.

The chain couples TRBV4-2 to TRBJ1-1; D remains unclear. Between the trimmed V and J ends, which lost 0 bases and 5 bases, there was a span of 10 bases. The CDR3 totals 14 residues. CDR1 and CDR2 (germline): LGHNA, YNFKEQ. The CDR3 spells CASSQDSGVTEAFF. In nucleotides, the CDR3 is TGTGCCAGCAGCCAAGACAGCGGGGTAACTGAAGCTTTCTTT.

The rearrangement links TRBV6-6 to TRBJ1-4; D perhaps matches TRBD1 (5 bases). Per the germline V gene, CDR1 is MNHNY and CDR2 is SVGAGI (reference sequence). This CDR3 is 16 amino acids long. V was cut by 3 bases and J by 4 bases, with 15 bases left in between. For the CDR3, the DNA is TGTGCCAGCAGTTATGCTCTGGGGCGGAGTAATGAAAAACTGTTTTTT. Protein sequence: CASSYALGRSNEKLFF.

J is TRBJ2-1 and V is TRBV25-1, with D perhaps matching TRBD1 (6 bases). The germline V gene encodes CDR1 MGHDK and CDR2 SYGVNS. Trimming left V 1 base short and J 0 bases short, with 10 bases between. This CDR3 is 16 amino acids long. CDR3 DNA sequence: TGTGCCAGCAGTGAATGGGGGACATCCTCCTACAATGAGCAGTTCTTC. It codes for CASSEWGTSSYNEQFF. The full variable domain, in which reference TRBV25-1 and TRBJ2-1 provide the parts outside the CDR3, is EADIYQTPRYLVIGTGKKITLECSQTMGHDKMYWYQQDPGMELHLIHYSYGVNSTEKGDLSSESTVSRIRTEHFPLTLESARPSHTSQYLCASSEWGTSSYNEQFFGPGTRLTVL.

CDR3 loop: CASSPPGLVFTDTQYF. The CDR3, as DNA: TGTGCCAGCAGCCCGCCGGGACTAGTGTTTACAGATACGCAGTATTTT. V gene TRBV9 combines with J gene TRBJ2-3, with 8 bases identical to TRBD2. Trimming removed 4 bases from V and 3 bases from J; junction bases left unmatched: 10. Germline V CDR1 and CDR2: SGDLS, YYNGEE. The CDR3 runs 16 residues.

This chain connects TRBV2 to TRBJ2-7; possibly TRBD1 for D (5 bases). The CDR3 loop spans 14 amino acids. V was pared by 8 bases and J by 2 bases, with 16 bases between. Looked up from germline, CDR1 is SNHLY and CDR2 is FYNNEI. CDR3 amino acids: CASLGRQNAYEQYF. The CDR3 nucleotides read TGTGCCAGCCTGGGGCGACAGAACGCCTACGAGCAGTACTTC.

This clone was found a few times. This chain links TRBV5-4 with TRBJ2-1; 13 bases map to TRBD2. The germline V gene has CDR1 SGHNT and CDR2 YYREEE (reference sequence). The CDR3 extends over 15 amino acids. V dropped 4 bases and J dropped 7; count of bases not matched to a gene: 5. The CDR3 protein is CASSQTSGGVNEQFF. The CDR3, as DNA: TGTGCCAGCAGCCAAACTAGCGGGGGGGTTAATGAGCAGTTCTTC.

The chain uses TRBV18 and TRBJ1-4; D uncertain. This CDR3 spans 12 amino acids. Trimming stripped 6 bases from V and 4 bases from J, with 6 bases between. The V gene's germline CDR1 is KGHSH and CDR2 LQKENI. The CDR3 sequence is CASSRNNEKLFF. In DNA form, the CDR3 reads TGTGCCAGCTCGAGGAATAATGAAAAACTGTTTTTT. Looking up the rest from reference TRBV18 and TRBJ1-4 gives the full variable domain: NAGVMQNPRHLVRRRGQEARLRCSPMKGHSHVYWYRQLPEEGLKFMVYLQKENIIDESGMPKERFSAEFPKEGPSILRIQQVVRGDSAAYFCASSRNNEKLFFGSGTQLSVL.

The chain carries TRBV3-1 (or the pseudogene TRBV3-2) and TRBJ2-3; TRBD1 might be the D (7 bases). Germline V gene lookup returns CDR1 LGHDT and CDR2 YNNKEL (reference sequence). This CDR3 has 14 amino acids. V was clipped by 5 bases and J by 3 bases, with 12 bases between them. CDR3 sequence: CASSEPGGTDTQYF. For the CDR3, the DNA is TGTGCCAGCAGCGAGCCAGGGGGGACAGATACGCAGTATTTT.

The chain uses TRBV19 and TRBJ1-3; unclear D gene. Trimming cost V 3 bases and J 0 bases, with 9 bases left between them. The CDR3 has 15 residues. Germline V gene sequence: CDR1 LNHDA, CDR2 SQIVND (reference sequence). CDR3 protein: CASSISGPSGNTIYF. DNA for the CDR3: TGTGCCAGTAGTATCTCGGGTCCCTCTGGAAACACCATATATTTT.

The chain couples TRBV7-9 to TRBJ1-1; 7 positions agree with TRBD1. The CDR3 extends over 14 amino acids. The junction had 1 base not matched to a gene; V was cut back by 2 bases and J by 1 base. Germline-derived CDR1 and CDR2 are SEHNR and FQNEAQ (reference sequence). CDR3 bases: TGTGCCAGCAGCTTACAGGGGGGGAACACTGAAGCTTTCTTT. Its protein product is CASSLQGGNTEAFF.

The rearrangement joins TRBV28 to TRBJ1-4, with 7 bases lining up with TRBD1. The J segment lost 7 bases and the V segment lost 6 bases, leaving 2 bases of the junction unmatched. The CDR3 runs 12 residues. CDR1 and CDR2 (germline): MDHEN, SYDVKM. Here the CDR3 reads CASRYRGEKLFF. CDR3 in DNA: TGTGCCAGCAGATACAGGGGTGAAAAACTGTTTTTT.

The rearrangement joins TRBV5-1 to TRBJ1-2; D is unresolved. V dropped 0 bases and J dropped 4 bases, with 16 bases sitting between them. From germline, CDR1 is SGHRS and CDR2 YFSETQ. The CDR3 length is 16 residues. Written as DNA, the CDR3 is TGCGCCAGCAGCTTGGATACGGGTGTAGTAGCCTATGGCTACACCTTC. Its translation: CASSLDTGVVAYGYTF.